What follows is one T cell receptor (beta chain) and its context. This entry is derived from a study of blood T cell repertoires in COVID-19. Study summary: Specimens from acute and convalescent COVID-19 originated in the United States, Italy and Spain. T cells, B-cell-depleted T cells, or PBMCs provided the cDNA or gDNA that served as material.

Germline CDR1 and CDR2: SNHLY and FYNNEI. This CDR3 spans 18 amino acids. The V end lost 5 bases, the J end lost 4 bases, and 24 bases lay between the germline ends. The repertoire was sequenced with immunoSEQ multiplex PCR; TCRdb's copy has only in-frame clones and lacks some. In the table there are a few hundred thousand clones, 88% of which are singletons. J is TRBJ1-5 and V is TRBV2; D may be TRBD1 (6 bases). Sequencing was done on a sample of peripheral blood. The sequence derives from a woman aged 45-60 years with COVID-19, enrolled during active disease. The CDR3 here is CASSPRTDTGLWNQPQHF. CDR3 in DNA: TGTGCCAGCAGTCCAAGAACCGACACAGGGTTATGGAATCAGCCCCAGCATTTT.